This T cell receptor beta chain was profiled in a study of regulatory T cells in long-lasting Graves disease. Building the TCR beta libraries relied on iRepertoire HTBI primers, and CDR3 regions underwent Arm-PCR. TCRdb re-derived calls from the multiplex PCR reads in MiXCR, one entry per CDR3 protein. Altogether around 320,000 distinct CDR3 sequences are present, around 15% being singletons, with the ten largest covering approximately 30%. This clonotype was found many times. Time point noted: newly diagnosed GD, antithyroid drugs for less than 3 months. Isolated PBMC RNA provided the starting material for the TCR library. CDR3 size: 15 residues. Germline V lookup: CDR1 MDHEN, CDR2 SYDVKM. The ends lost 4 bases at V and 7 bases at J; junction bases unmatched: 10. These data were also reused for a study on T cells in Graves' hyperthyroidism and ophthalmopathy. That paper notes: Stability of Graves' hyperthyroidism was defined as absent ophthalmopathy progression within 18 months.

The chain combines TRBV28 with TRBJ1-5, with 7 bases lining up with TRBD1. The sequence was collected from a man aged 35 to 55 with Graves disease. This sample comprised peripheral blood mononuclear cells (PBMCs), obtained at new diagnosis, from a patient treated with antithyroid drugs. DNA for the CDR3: TGTGCCAGCAGTTCGCCCGGGACAGAGCTCCAGCCCCAGCATTTT. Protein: CASSSPGTELQPQHF.